This T cell receptor (beta chain) was profiled in a study of blood T cell repertoires in COVID-19. The repertoire was sequenced with immunoSEQ multiplex PCR; TCRdb's copy has only in-frame clones and lacks some. The sample consists of roughly 84,000 clones, around 80% of them appearing once. The germline gives CDR1 LNHDA, CDR2 SQIVND (reference sequence). This CDR3 is 17 amino acids long. The junction had 11 bases not matched to a gene; V was cut back by 6 bases and J by 2 bases. The V gene is TRBV19, the J gene TRBJ1-5, with 9 bases aligning to TRBD1. The sample consisted of peripheral blood. The clonotype comes from a woman at least 80 years old with acute or convalescent COVID-19. The CDR3, as DNA: TGTGCCAGTAGGCGGGACAGGGCGAGCGGAGGCAATCAGCCCCAGCATTTT. Amino acids: CASRRDRASGGNQPQHF. The whole variable domain, remainder taken from reference TRBV19 and TRBJ1-5, is DGGITQSPKYLFRKEGQNVTLSCEQNLNHDAMYWYRQDPGQGLRLIYYSQIVNDFQKGDIAEGYSVSREKKESFPLTVTSAQKNPTAFYLCASRRDRASGGNQPQHFGDGTRLSIL.